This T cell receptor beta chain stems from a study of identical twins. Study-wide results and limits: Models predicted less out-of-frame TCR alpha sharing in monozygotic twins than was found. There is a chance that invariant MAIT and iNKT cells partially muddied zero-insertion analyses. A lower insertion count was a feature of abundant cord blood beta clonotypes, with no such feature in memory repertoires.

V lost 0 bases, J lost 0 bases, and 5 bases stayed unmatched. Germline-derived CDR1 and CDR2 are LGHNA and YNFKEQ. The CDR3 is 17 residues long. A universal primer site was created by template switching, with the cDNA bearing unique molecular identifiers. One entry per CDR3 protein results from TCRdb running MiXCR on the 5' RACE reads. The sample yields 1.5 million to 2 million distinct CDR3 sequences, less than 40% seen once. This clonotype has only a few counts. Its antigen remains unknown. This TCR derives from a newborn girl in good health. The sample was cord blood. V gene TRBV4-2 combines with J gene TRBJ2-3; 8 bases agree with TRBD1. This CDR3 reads CASSQDGGQGSTDTQYF. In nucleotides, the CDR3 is TGTGCCAGCAGCCAAGATGGAGGACAGGGAAGCACAGATACGCAGTATTTT.